This T cell receptor beta chain was captured in a study of radiation and T cells in renal cell carcinoma (dated by TCRdb to about 2020). Broadly, across the study: Samples came from a clinical trial, in which primary renal cell carcinomas received 15 Gy stereotactic body radiation therapy followed by nephrectomy 4 weeks later. In total, around 53 samples, comprising 25 or so tumors and some 27 peripheral blood samples, were subjected to TCR beta sequencing. Across all 53 samples, approximately 4,000,000 unique CDR3 nucleotide sequences, encoding about 3,000,000 unique CDR3 amino acid sequences, were identified. Study-level results and caveats: Changes in the blood repertoire were not tracked past 4 weeks after treatment. In blood, the top tumor clonotypes increased from baseline to 2 weeks after radiation and then shrank by 4 weeks, which suggests a temporary expansion of tumor-resident clones. Because the trial had a single-armed design, the trial could not examine how radiation dose or scheduling affected the TCR repertoire. No pretreatment tumor biopsies were available, so the baseline intratumoral presence of clonotypes could not be determined.

From its cysteine to its phenylalanine, the CDR3 spans 15 amino acids. Here the CDR3 DNA is all that survives: 45 bases in frame from base 1. CDR1 and CDR2, per the germline V gene (reference sequence), are LNHDA and SQIVND. Trimming at the junction amounts to 6 bases on V and 1 base on J, and the germline ends lie 15 bases apart. The immunoSEQ kit was used, according to the manufacturer's recommendations, to generate TCR beta libraries from genomic DNA. To prepare the libraries, a first multiplex PCR with proprietary primers was run, followed by a second PCR that added unique barcodes, and a bead cleanup was done after each round. A positive control reaction and a negative control reaction, both provided in the kit, were run with every batch of samples. The final libraries were assessed on an Agilent 4200 TapeStation D1000 ScreenTape, pooled by volume, and quantified by qPCR. An Illumina NextSeq500 fitted with a MidOutput 150-cycle cartridge performed the sequencing, running 156 Read1 cycles and 15 Index1 cycles with the kit's custom primers. The pooled library was loaded at around 1 pM with about 21% PhiX control spiked in. In the paper's pipeline: The vendor-processed data were analyzed in R, and a clonotype was defined as all T cells that share the same CDR3 nucleotide sequence. For clone abundance analyses, frequencies were normalized to the 10,000 most abundant clones in each sample. Public T cell clones, which averaged fewer than five per sample, were removed prior to analysis. Tumor-enriched clonotypes and baseline blood-enriched clonotypes were defined as those with an abundance difference of at least 32-fold between compartments. A beta-binomial differential abundance model was used to identify clonotypes that were expanded or contracted between blood time points. Tumor-blood repertoire similarity was measured with the Baroni-Urbani and Buser coefficient, and group comparisons used two-tailed Wilcoxon tests in R. As stored in TCRdb, this immuneACCESS dataset retains in-frame rearrangements with V and J assigned. A fraction of the clones does not appear; measured against another copy, unresolved V genes explain less than half of the discrepancy, and the remainder lacks a known reason. From that table come the V and J calls and clone size; the DNA was used to work out D and trimming. This sample has about 59,000 clones in its table, and 60% to 85% of those were observed once. 7.3% of the sample is taken by the ten largest.

Notes on this clone: It lacks a known antigen. No base quality information exists; no much larger clone differs at one position.

The sample's time point label is to be understood as: baseline pretreatment blood. This specimen's treatment or condition label, interpreted: 15 Gy SBRT to primary tumor, nephrectomy 4 weeks later. To track tumor-enriched clonotypes, serial peripheral blood was sampled from radiation-treated patients at baseline and at 2 weeks and 4 weeks after SBRT. Renal cell carcinoma with clear cell pathology was present in all patients. The QIAamp DNA Blood Mini Kit (Qiagen) was used to prepare genomic DNA for TCR sequencing. Samples were included in the analyses only if all quality control checks were passed. This TCR was recovered from a man aged 60 to 75 with renal cell carcinoma. Sequencing was performed on blood, taken from a patient whose treatment included radiotherapy and nephrectomy. The chain employs TRBV19 and TRBJ1-2, with the D gene too uncertain to name. The bases read TGTGCCAGTAGCAAACTGGACGGATTTAACTATGGCTACACCTTC. This encodes CASSKLDGFNYGYTF.